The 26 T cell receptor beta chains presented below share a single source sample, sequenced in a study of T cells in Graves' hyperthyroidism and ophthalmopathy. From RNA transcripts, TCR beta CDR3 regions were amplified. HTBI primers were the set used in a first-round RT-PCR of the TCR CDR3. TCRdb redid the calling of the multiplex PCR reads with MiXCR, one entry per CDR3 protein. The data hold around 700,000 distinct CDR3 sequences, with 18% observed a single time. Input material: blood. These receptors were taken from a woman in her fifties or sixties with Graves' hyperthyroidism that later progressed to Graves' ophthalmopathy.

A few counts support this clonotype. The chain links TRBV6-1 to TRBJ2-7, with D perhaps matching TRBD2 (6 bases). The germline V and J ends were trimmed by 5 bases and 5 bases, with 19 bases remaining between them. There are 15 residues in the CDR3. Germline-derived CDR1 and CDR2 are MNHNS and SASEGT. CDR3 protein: CASSPPGLGRNEQYF. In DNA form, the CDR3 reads TGTGCCAGCAGTCCGCCGGGACTGGGGAGGAACGAGCAGTACTTC.

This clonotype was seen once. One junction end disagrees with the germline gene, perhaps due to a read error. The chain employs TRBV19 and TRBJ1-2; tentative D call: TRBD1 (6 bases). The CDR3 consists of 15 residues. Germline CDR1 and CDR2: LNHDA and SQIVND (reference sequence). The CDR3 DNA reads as TGTGTCAGTAGCCAAAAGGACGGGGGCCACTATGGCTACACCTTC. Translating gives CVSSQKDGGHYGYTF.

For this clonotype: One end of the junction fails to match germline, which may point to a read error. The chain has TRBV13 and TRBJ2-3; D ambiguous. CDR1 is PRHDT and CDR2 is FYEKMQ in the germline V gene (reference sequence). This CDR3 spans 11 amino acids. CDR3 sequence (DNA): TGTGCCAGCAGCGTAGGTAACGCGCAGTATTTT. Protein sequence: CASSVGNAQYF.

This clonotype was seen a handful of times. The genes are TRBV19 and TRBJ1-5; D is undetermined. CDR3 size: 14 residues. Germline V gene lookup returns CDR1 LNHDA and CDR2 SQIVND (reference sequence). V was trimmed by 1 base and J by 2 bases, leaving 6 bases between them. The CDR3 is CASSIVPGNQPQHF. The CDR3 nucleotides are TGTGCCAGTAGTATAGTCCCAGGCAATCAGCCCCAGCATTTT.

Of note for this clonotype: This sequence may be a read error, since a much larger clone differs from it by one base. The chain's CDR3 is CASRQGTIGGEQFF. In DNA form, the CDR3 reads TGTGCCAGCAGACAGGGGACTATCGGGGGTGAGCAGTTCTTC. V and J are TRBV2 and TRBJ2-1; D may be TRBD1 or TRBD2 (7 bases each). The CDR3 length is 14 residues. Trimming stripped 6 bases from V and 9 bases from J, with 18 bases between. Per the germline V gene, CDR1 is SNHLY and CDR2 is FYNNEI.

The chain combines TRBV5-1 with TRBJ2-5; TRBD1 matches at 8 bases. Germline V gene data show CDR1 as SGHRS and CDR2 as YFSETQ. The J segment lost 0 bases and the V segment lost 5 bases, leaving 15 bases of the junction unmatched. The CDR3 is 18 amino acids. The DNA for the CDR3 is TGCGCCAGCAGTTACGTCGGGACAGGCCGCGTTTACCAAGAGACCCAGTACTTC. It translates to CASSYVGTGRVYQETQYF.

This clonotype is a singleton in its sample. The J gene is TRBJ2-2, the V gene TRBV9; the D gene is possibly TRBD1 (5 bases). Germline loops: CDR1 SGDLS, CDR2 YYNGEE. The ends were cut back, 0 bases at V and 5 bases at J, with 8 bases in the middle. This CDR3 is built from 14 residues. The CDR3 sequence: CASSVEDMTGELFF. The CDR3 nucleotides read TGTGCCAGCAGCGTAGAGGACATGACCGGGGAGCTGTTTTTT.

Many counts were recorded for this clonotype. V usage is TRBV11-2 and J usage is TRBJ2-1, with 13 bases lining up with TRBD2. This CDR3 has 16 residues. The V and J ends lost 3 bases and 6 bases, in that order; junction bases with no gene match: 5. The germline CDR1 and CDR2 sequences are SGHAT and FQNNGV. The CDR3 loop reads CASSFSWTSGGNEQFF. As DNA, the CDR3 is TGTGCCAGCAGCTTCTCCTGGACTAGCGGGGGCAATGAGCAGTTCTTC. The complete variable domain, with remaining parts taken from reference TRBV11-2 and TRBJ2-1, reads EAGVAQSPRYKIIEKRQSVAFWCNPISGHATLYWYQQILGQGPKLLIQFQNNGVVDDSQLPKDRFSAERLKGVDSTLKIQPAKLEDSAVYLCASSFSWTSGGNEQFFGPGTRLTVL.

The CDR3 region is CASSLGVRGAPEKLFF. The DNA of the CDR3 is TGTGCCAGCAGCTTGGGCGTTCGGGGGGCGCCTGAAAAACTGTTTTTT. This chain joins TRBV5-5 and TRBJ1-4, with TRBD1 as a possible D gene (6 bases). Trimming removed 0 bases at V and 7 bases at J, with 16 bases between. Germline CDR1 reads SGHKS; CDR2 reads YYEKEE (reference sequence). The CDR3 runs to 16 residues.

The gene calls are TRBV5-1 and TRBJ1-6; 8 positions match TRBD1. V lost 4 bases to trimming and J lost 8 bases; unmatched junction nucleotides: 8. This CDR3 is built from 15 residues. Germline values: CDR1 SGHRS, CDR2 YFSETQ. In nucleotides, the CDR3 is TGCGCCAGCAGCCAAAGGACAGGGAATCATTCACCCCTCCACTTT. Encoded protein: CASSQRTGNHSPLHF. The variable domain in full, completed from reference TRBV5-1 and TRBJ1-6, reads KAGVTQTPRYLIKTRGQQVTLSCSPISGHRSVSWYQQTPGQGLQFLFEYFSETQRNKGNFPGRFSGRQFSNSRSEMNVSTLELGDSALYLCASSQRTGNHSPLHFGNGTRLTVT.

CDR3 sequence: CASSWRVWNTEAFF. The CDR3 DNA reads as TGTGCCAGCTCCTGGAGGGTCTGGAACACTGAAGCTTTCTTT. The J gene is TRBJ1-1, the V gene TRBV19; D uncertain. CDR1 LNHDA and CDR2 SQIVND come from the germline V gene (reference sequence). The CDR3 runs to 14 residues. V lost 9 bases and J 1 base, leaving 15 bases between the germline ends.

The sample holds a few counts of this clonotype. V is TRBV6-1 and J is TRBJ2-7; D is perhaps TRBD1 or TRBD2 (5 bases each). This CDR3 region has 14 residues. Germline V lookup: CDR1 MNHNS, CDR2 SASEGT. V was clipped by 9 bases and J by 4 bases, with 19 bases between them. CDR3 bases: TGTGCCAGTTCGATCCGGGACGGATATTACGAGCAGTACTTC. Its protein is CASSIRDGYYEQYF.

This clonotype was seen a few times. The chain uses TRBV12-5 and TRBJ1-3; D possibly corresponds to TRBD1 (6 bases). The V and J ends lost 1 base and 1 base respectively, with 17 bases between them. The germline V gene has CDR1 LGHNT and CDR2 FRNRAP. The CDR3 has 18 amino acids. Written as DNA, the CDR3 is TGTGCTAGTGGTTTGGCTACGACAGGCCTGGGATCTGGAAACACCATATATTTT. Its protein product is CASGLATTGLGSGNTIYF.

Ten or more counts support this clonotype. This CDR3 reads CASSRAGDGSYEQYF. CDR3 bases: TGTGCCAGCAGCCGGGCGGGGGACGGATCCTACGAGCAGTACTTC. The chain links TRBV3-1 to TRBJ2-7, with 7 bases that match TRBD2. Germline values: CDR1 LGHDT, CDR2 YNNKEL (reference sequence). Trimming at V came to 4 bases and at J to 1 base, leaving 7 bases not matched to a gene. The CDR3 is made up of 15 amino acids.

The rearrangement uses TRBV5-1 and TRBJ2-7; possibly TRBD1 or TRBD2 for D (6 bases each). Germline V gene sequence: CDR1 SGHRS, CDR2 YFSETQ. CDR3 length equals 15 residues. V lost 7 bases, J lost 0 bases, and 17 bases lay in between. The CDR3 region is CASYSYPGASYEQYF. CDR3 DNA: TGCGCCAGCTATAGCTATCCGGGGGCCTCCTACGAGCAGTACTTC.

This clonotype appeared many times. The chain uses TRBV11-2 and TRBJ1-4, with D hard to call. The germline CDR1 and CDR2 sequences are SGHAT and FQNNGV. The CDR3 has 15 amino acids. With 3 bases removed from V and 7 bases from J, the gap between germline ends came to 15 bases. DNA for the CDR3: TGTGCCAGCAGCTTGAGCACCTCCGGCGCTGAAAAACTGTTTTTT. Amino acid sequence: CASSLSTSGAEKLFF.

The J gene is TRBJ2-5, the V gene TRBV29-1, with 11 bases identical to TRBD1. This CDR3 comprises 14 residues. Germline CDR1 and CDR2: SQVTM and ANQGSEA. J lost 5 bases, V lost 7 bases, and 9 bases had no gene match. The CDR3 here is CSAPGTGGIETQYF. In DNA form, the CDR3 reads TGCAGCGCCCCCGGGACAGGGGGGATTGAGACCCAGTACTTC.

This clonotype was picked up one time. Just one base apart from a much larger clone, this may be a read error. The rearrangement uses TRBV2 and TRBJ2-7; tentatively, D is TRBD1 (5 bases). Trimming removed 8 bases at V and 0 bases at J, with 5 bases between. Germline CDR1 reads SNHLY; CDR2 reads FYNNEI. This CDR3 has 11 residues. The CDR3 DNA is TGTGCCAGCGGGGCCTCCTACGAGCAGTACTTC. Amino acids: CASGASYEQYF.

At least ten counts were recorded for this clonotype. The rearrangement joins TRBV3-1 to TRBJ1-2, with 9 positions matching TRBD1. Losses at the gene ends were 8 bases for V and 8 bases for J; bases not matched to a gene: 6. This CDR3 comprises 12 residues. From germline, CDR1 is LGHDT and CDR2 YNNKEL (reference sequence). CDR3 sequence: CASRDREEGYTF. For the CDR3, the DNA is TGTGCCAGCCGGGACAGGGAAGAAGGCTACACCTTC.

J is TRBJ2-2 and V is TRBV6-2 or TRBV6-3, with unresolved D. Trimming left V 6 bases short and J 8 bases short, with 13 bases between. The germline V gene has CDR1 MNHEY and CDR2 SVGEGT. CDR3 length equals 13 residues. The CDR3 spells CASRRRPQGELFF. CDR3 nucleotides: TGTGCCAGCAGGAGACGTCCCCAAGGGGAGCTGTTTTTT.

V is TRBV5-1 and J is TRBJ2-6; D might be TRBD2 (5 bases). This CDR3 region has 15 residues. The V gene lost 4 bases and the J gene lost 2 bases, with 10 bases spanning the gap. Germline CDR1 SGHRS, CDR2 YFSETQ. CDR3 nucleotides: TGCGCCAGCAGCGGGAGATTTACTGGGGCCAACGTCCTGACTTTC. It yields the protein CASSGRFTGANVLTF.

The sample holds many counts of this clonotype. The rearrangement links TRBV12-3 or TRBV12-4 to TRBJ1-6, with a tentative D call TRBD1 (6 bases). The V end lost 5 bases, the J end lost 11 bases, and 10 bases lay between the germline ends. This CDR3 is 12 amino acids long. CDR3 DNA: TGTGCCAGCAGTCCGACAGGAGCACCCCTCCACTTT. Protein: CASSPTGAPLHF.

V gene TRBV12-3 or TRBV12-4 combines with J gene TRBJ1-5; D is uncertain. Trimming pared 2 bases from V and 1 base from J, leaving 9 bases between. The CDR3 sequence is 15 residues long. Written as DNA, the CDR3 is TGTGCCAGCAGTTTATATGACACCAGCAATCAGCCCCAGCATTTT. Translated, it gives CASSLYDTSNQPQHF.

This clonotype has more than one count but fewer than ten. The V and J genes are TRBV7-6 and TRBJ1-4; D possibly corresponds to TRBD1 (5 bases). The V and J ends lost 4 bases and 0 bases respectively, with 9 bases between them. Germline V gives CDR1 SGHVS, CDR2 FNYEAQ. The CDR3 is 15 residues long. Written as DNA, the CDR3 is TGTGCCAGCAGCTCACCGGGGGCAACTAATGAAAAACTGTTTTTT. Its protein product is CASSSPGATNEKLFF.

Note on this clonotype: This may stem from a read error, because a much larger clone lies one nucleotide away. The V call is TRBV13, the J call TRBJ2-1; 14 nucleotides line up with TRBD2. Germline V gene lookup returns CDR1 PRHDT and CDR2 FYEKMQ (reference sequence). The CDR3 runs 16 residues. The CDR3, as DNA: TGTGCCGGCAGCTTTCGGACTAGCGGGGGGTCACATGAGCAGTTCTTC. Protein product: CAGSFRTSGGSHEQFF. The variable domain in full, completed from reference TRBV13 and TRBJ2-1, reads AAGVIQSPRHLIKEKRETATLKCYPIPRHDTVYWYQQGPGQDPQFLISFYEKMQSDKGSIPDRFSAQQFSDYHSELNMSSLELGDSALYFCAGSFRTSGGSHEQFFGPGTRLTVL.

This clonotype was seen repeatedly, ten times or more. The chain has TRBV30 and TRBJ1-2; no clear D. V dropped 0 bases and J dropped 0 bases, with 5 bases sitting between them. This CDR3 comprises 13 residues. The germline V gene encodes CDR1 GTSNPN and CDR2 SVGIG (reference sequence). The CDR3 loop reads CAWSVGTNYGYTF. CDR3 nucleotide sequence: TGTGCCTGGAGTGTCGGGACTAACTATGGCTACACCTTC.